These 7 T cell receptor beta chains came from one sample sequenced in a study of cytomegalovirus exposure and HLA in healthy donors. PCR primers comprised 60 Vbeta and 13 Jbeta primers. The method was immunoSEQ multiplex PCR; TCRdb's version includes in-frame clones alone and lacks a portion of them. The sample table includes about 150,000 clones. The sample comprised PBMCs. The source is a woman in her forties or fifties in good health and CMV-seronegative.

The V call is TRBV15, the J call TRBJ2-1; perhaps TRBD2 as D (6 bases). The V end was cut by 3 bases, the J end by 3 bases, with 9 bases between. This CDR3 is built from 14 residues. Per germline, CDR1 LNHNV and CDR2 YYDKDF (reference sequence). CDR3 DNA sequence: TGTGCCACCAGCAGCGGGACTTTCTACAATGAGCAGTTCTTC. It translates to CATSSGTFYNEQFF.

The chain uses TRBV18 and TRBJ1-5, with D hard to call. Germline V gene sequence: CDR1 KGHSH, CDR2 LQKENI. The ends were cut back, 8 bases at V and 4 bases at J, with 9 bases in the middle. The CDR3 is made up of 12 amino acids. The DNA for the CDR3 is TGTGCCAGCCATGTCCCAAATCAGCCCCAGCATTTT. Translating it yields CASHVPNQPQHF.

The rearrangement joins TRBV4-2 to TRBJ2-1; D perhaps matches TRBD2 (5 bases). The CDR3 contains 15 residues. V lost 5 bases to trimming and J lost 5 bases, with 16 bases between them. The germline CDR1 and CDR2 sequences are LGHNA and YNFKEQ. CDR3 sequence reads: CASSVIEGGDNEQFF. The CDR3 DNA reads as TGTGCCAGCAGCGTTATTGAGGGTGGCGACAATGAGCAGTTCTTC.

The rearrangement joins TRBV19 to TRBJ1-4, with D perhaps matching TRBD1 (5 bases). V gave up 4 bases and J gave up 5 bases, with 8 bases separating them. This CDR3 is 13 amino acids long. Germline values: CDR1 LNHDA, CDR2 SQIVND (reference sequence). In nucleotides, the CDR3 is TGTGCCAGTAGTAGGACACAGAATGAAAAACTGTTTTTT. Translating gives CASSRTQNEKLFF.

The chain uses TRBV29-1 and TRBJ2-1; D perhaps matches TRBD2 (6 bases). The germline gives CDR1 SQVTM, CDR2 ANQGSEA. The CDR3 is made up of 15 amino acids. The ends were cut back, 3 bases at V and 6 bases at J, with 18 bases in the middle. CDR3 nucleotide sequence: TGCAGCGTTGAGGCGGGAAGGGTAACGGGCAATGAGCAGTTCTTC. It translates to CSVEAGRVTGNEQFF.

The CDR3 reads CASSRDSNQPQHF. The CDR3 nucleotides read TGCGCCAGCAGCCGCGATAGCAATCAGCCCCAGCATTTT. The rearrangement uses TRBV5-1 and TRBJ1-5; no clear D gene. The CDR3 contains 13 residues. Between the trimmed V and J ends, which lost 4 bases and 0 bases, there was a span of 5 bases. In germline, CDR1 is SGHRS, CDR2 YFSETQ. The full variable domain, completed using reference TRBV5-1 and TRBJ1-5, is KAGVTQTPRYLIKTRGQQVTLSCSPISGHRSVSWYQQTPGQGLQFLFEYFSETQRNKGNFPGRFSGRQFSNSRSEMNVSTLELGDSALYLCASSRDSNQPQHFGDGTRLSIL.

CDR3 sequence: CASSSHPTGSSGNTIYF. For the CDR3, the DNA is TGTGCCAGCAGCTCCCACCCGACAGGGTCCTCTGGAAACACCATATATTTT. J is TRBJ1-3 and V is TRBV9; 7 nucleotides line up with TRBD1. The germline CDR1 and CDR2 sequences are SGDLS and YYNGEE. J was trimmed by 0 bases and V by 4 bases; bases with no gene match: 10. The CDR3 has 17 amino acids.